A single sample gave rise to the 16 T cell receptor beta chains below, sequenced in a study of blood T cell repertoires in COVID-19. Generated by immunoSEQ multiplex PCR, the TCRdb table keeps only in-frame clones and is missing some. The repertoire holds some 97,000 clones, with about 82% as singletons. The sample comprised peripheral blood. The receptors were sampled from a man aged 50 or older with active or convalescent COVID-19.

The chain has TRBV6-1 and TRBJ2-3, with D hard to call. The V and J ends lost 2 bases and 4 bases respectively, with 7 bases between them. The CDR3 is made up of 13 amino acids. Germline CDR1 and CDR2: MNHNS and SASEGT. The CDR3 sequence: CASSESLADTQYF. The CDR3 DNA reads as TGTGCCAGCAGTGAATCTCTCGCAGATACGCAGTATTTT.

This chain uses TRBV19 with TRBJ2-7, with 14 bases fitting TRBD2. Trimming at V came to 6 bases and at J to 4 bases, leaving 8 bases not matched to a gene. The CDR3 length is 16 residues. Per germline, CDR1 LNHDA and CDR2 SQIVND (reference sequence). CDR3 DNA sequence: TGTGCCAGTAGGCCCCACGGACTAGCGGGAGGATACGAGCAGTACTTC. It specifies CASRPHGLAGGYEQYF.

The chain carries TRBV9 and TRBJ2-3; possible D gene TRBD2, 5 bases. CDR1 and CDR2 (germline): SGDLS, YYNGEE. CDR3 size: 12 residues. The V and J ends lost 5 bases and 5 bases respectively, with 9 bases between them. This CDR3 is CASSRAGDTQYF. The DNA of the CDR3 is TGTGCCAGCAGTCGGGCGGGAGATACGCAGTATTTT.

This chain links TRBV7-9 with TRBJ1-2; D gene ambiguous. The CDR3 is 13 residues long. Germline V gene lookup returns CDR1 SEHNR and CDR2 FQNEAQ (reference sequence). V lost 5 bases and J lost 8, with 15 bases in between. CDR3 protein: CASSLPPPGGYTF. In DNA, the CDR3 is TGTGCCAGCAGCCTCCCGCCCCCGGGGGGCTACACCTTC. Variable domain in full (rest from reference TRBV7-9 and TRBJ1-2): DTGVSQNPRHKITKRGQNVTFRCDPISEHNRLYWYRQTLGQGPEFLTYFQNEAQLEKSRLLSDRFSAERPKGSFSTLEIQRTEQGDSAMYLCASSLPPPGGYTFGSGTRLTVV.

This clone was seen only once. DNA of the CDR3: TGTGCCAGCAGCCCCATGGGGGCCTCAAACACCGGGGAGCTGTTTTTT. Its protein product is CASSPMGASNTGELFF. The V and J genes are TRBV5-4 and TRBJ2-2; TRBD1 might be the D (6 bases). CDR1 is SGHNT, CDR2 YYREEE, per germline (reference sequence). Trimming removed 4 bases from V and 2 bases from J, with 15 bases in between. This CDR3 contains 16 residues.

The CDR3 spells CAISDGTGVEQYF. CDR3 sequence (DNA): TGTGCCATCAGTGACGGGACAGGGGTCGAGCAGTACTTC. This rearrangement joins TRBV10-3 to TRBJ2-7; 10 bases match TRBD1. CDR3 length: 13 amino acids. Looked up from germline, CDR1 is ENHRY and CDR2 is SYGVKD. The J segment lost 6 bases and the V segment lost 3 bases, leaving 2 bases of the junction unmatched.

The chain joins TRBV4-2 to TRBJ1-1, with D possibly TRBD1 on 5 matching bases. Germline loops: CDR1 LGHNA, CDR2 YNFKEQ. Between the trimmed V and J ends, which lost 1 base and 1 base, there was a span of 10 bases. The CDR3 runs to 15 residues. The CDR3 loop reads CASSQVQGGNTEAFF. DNA for the CDR3: TGTGCCAGCAGCCAAGTCCAGGGCGGGAACACTGAAGCTTTCTTT.

This clone turned up a few times. The chain uses TRBV19 and TRBJ2-7, with 7 bases fitting TRBD2. This CDR3 has 16 residues. Per the germline V gene, CDR1 is LNHDA and CDR2 is SQIVND (reference sequence). Trimming cost V 5 bases and J 4 bases; bases outside gene matches: 14. The CDR3 bases are TGTGCCAGTAGTGTTGCGGGGGTTAGGCGGGAGTACGAGCAGTACTTC. This gives the protein CASSVAGVRREYEQYF.

The rearrangement uses TRBV10-2 and TRBJ2-3; maybe TRBD2 (5 bases). Looked up from germline, CDR1 is WSHSY and CDR2 is SAAADI. The CDR3 has 14 amino acids. V was clipped by 4 bases and J by 0 bases, with 8 bases between them. CDR3 in amino acids: CASSVSGSTDTQYF. The CDR3, as DNA: TGCGCCAGCAGTGTGAGCGGAAGCACAGATACGCAGTATTTT.

The V and J genes are TRBV6-1 and TRBJ1-4, with a possible D match to TRBD1 (5 bases). CDR3 length equals 16 residues. Germline assignment: CDR1 MNHNS and CDR2 SASEGT. V was shortened by 0 bases and J by 4 bases, with 12 bases between the two germline ends. The DNA of the CDR3 is TGTGCCAGCAGTGAAGCGGGTACGGACATTAATGAAAAACTGTTTTTT. Encoded protein: CASSEAGTDINEKLFF.

V is TRBV6-5 and J is TRBJ2-2, with D perhaps TRBD2 (6 bases). The V and J ends lost 7 bases and 0 bases respectively, with 9 bases between them. The CDR3 sequence is 14 residues long. Per germline, CDR1 MNHEY and CDR2 SVGAGI. CDR3 DNA: TGTGCCAGCATCGGGAGCGCGAACACCGGGGAGCTGTTTTTT. It encodes CASIGSANTGELFF.

This chain uses TRBV6-2 or TRBV6-3 with TRBJ1-5, with D tentatively TRBD1 (5 bases). Trimming shortened V by 2 bases and J by 6 bases, and 11 bases separated the two germline ends. The germline gives CDR1 MNHEY, CDR2 SVGEGT. There are 14 residues in the CDR3. In DNA, the CDR3 is TGTGCCAGCAGTTACGCGGGGGAGAGTCAGCCCCAGCATTTT. Amino acid sequence: CASSYAGESQPQHF.

This clone was seen a handful of times. CDR3 in amino acids: CSASSGFEQYF. CDR3 coding DNA: TGCAGTGCTTCCTCGGGGTTCGAGCAGTACTTC. The rearrangement uses TRBV20-1 and TRBJ2-7, with D possibly TRBD2 on 5 matching bases. The CDR3 runs 11 residues. With 5 bases removed from V and 6 bases from J, the gap between germline ends came to 11 bases. Germline V CDR1 and CDR2: DFQATT, SNEGSKA (reference sequence).

The chain employs TRBV18 and TRBJ2-4, with 15 positions matching TRBD2. Trimming at V came to 3 bases and at J to 0 bases, leaving 3 bases not matched to a gene. CDR1 KGHSH and CDR2 LQKENI come from the germline V gene. The CDR3 is 18 residues long. This CDR3 reads CASSPGTSGRLAKNIQYF. In nucleotides, the CDR3 is TGTGCCAGCTCACCCGGGACTAGCGGGAGGTTAGCCAAAAACATTCAGTACTTC.

The V gene is TRBV12-5, the J gene TRBJ2-5; D unresolved. The CDR3 runs to 12 residues. CDR1 and CDR2 from the germline V gene are LGHNT and FRNRAP. V shed 1 base and J shed 6 bases, with 6 bases lying between them. The CDR3 region is CASGLARQTQYF. CDR3 sequence (DNA): TGTGCTAGTGGTTTGGCGAGGCAGACCCAGTACTTC. Filled out from reference TRBV12-5 and TRBJ2-5, the complete variable domain reads DARVTQTPRHKVTEMGQEVTMRCQPILGHNTVFWYRQTMMQGLELLAYFRNRAPLDDSGMPKDRFSAEMPDATLATLKIQPSEPRDSAVYFCASGLARQTQYFGPGTRLLVL.

The chain employs TRBV19 and TRBJ1-6; 10 nucleotides line up with TRBD1. Germline V gene data show CDR1 as LNHDA and CDR2 as SQIVND (reference sequence). J lost 6 bases, V lost 4 bases, and 3 bases had no gene match. CDR3 length equals 15 residues. Written as DNA, the CDR3 is TGTGCCAGTAGTACCGGGACAGGGGCTAATTCACCCCTCCACTTT. Protein sequence: CASSTGTGANSPLHF.